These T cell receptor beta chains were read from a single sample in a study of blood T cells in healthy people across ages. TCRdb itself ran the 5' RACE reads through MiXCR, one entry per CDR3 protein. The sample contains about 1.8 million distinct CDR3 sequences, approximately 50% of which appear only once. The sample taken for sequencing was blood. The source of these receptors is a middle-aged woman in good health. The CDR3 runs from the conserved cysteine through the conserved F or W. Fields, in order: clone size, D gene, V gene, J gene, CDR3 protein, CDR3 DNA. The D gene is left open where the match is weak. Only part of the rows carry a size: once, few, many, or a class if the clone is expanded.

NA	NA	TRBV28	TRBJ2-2	CASSLPLRAGELFF	TGTGCCAGCAGTTTACCGCTCAGGGCCGGGGAGCTGTTTTTT
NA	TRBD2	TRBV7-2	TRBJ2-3	CASSLETSGLSTDTQYF	TGTGCCAGCAGCCTTGAGACCTCGGGACTAAGCACAGATACGCAGTATTTT
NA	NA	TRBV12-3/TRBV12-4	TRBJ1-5	CASRLAGGRGQPQHF	TGTGCCAGCAGGCTAGCTGGGGGGAGAGGACAGCCCCAGCATTTT
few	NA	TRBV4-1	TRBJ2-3	CASSQDRTSTDTQYF	TGCGCCAGCAGCCAAGATCGTACTAGCACAGATACGCAGTATTTT
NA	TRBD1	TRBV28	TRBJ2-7	CASGTGVDYEQYF	TGTGCCAGCGGGACAGGGGTTGACTACGAGCAGTACTTC
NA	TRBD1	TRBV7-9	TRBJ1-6	CASSLAGTGSNSPLHF	TGTGCCAGCAGCTTAGCTGGGACAGGGTCTAATTCACCCCTCCACTTT
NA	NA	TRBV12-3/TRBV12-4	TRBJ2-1	CASSSPVWVNEQFF	TGTGCCAGCAGTTCACCGGTGTGGGTCAATGAGCAGTTCTTC
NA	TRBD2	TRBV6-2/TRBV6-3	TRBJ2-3	CASSYSISGGDTDTQYF	TGTGCCAGCAGTTACTCGATTAGCGGGGGAGACACAGATACGCAGTATTTT
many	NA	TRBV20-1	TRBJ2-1	CSADSRGLDNSYNEQFF	TGCAGTGCTGATAGTAGGGGTCTGGACAACTCCTACAATGAGCAGTTCTTC
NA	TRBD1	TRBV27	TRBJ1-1	CASSFSPGQVNTEAFF	TGTGCCAGCAGTTTTTCCCCGGGACAGGTGAACACTGAAGCTTTCTTT
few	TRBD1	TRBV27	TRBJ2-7	CASSSRDRSYEQYF	TGTGCCAGCAGTTCCCGGGACAGGAGCTACGAGCAGTACTTC
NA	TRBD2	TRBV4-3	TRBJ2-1	CASSQGWGGIHEQFF	TGCGCCAGCAGCCAAGGGTGGGGGGGTATCCATGAGCAGTTCTTC
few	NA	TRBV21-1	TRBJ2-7	CASSKCRDRVDYEQYF	TGTGCCAGCAGCAAATGCCGTGACAGGGTGGACTACGAGCAGTACTTC
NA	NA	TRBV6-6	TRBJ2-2	CASSPFVAGELFF	TGTGCCAGCAGCCCCTTTGTCGCCGGGGAGCTGTTTTTT
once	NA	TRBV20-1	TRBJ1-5	CSARDGWGANQPQHF	TGCAGTGCTAGAGATGGTTGGGGGGCCAATCAGCCCCAGCATTTT
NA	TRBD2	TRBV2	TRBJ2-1	CASSQQLAGATNEQFF	TGTGCCAGCAGTCAACAACTAGCGGGGGCGACGAATGAGCAGTTCTTC
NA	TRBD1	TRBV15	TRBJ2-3	CAAGRGQASTDTQYF	TGTGCCGCCGGCCGAGGACAGGCTAGCACAGATACGCAGTATTTT
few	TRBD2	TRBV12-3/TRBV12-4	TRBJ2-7	CASSSSGGSSYEQYF	TGTGCCAGCAGTTCAAGCGGGGGGAGCTCCTACGAGCAGTACTTC
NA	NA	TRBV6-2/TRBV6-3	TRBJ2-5	CASSYDPYRTQYF	TGTGCCAGCAGTTACGACCCCTACCGGACCCAGTACTTC
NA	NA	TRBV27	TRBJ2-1	CASTPSWVQRSEQFF	TGTGCCAGCACCCCTTCTTGGGTTCAGCGGTCTGAGCAGTTCTTC
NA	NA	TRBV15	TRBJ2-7	CATSRDRGTERSYEQYF	TGTGCCACCAGCAGAGATCGCGGTACAGAGCGTTCCTACGAGCAGTACTTC
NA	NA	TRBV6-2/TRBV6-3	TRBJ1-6	CASSPSGTRGITLHF	TGTGCCAGCAGCCCTTCCGGGACACGGGGCATCACCCTCCACTTT
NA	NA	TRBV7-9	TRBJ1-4	CASSLGTELGKLFF	TGTGCCAGCAGCTTGGGGACTGAGCTCGGAAAACTGTTTTTT
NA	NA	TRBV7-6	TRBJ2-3	CASSKINTDTQYF	TGTGCCAGCAGCAAAATTAACACAGATACGCAGTATTTT
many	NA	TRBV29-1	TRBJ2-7	CSAQLPRAYEQYF	TGCAGCGCTCAACTACCCAGGGCCTACGAGCAGTACTTC
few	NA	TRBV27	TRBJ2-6	CASSIITGVHSGANVLTF	TGTGCCAGCAGTATCATTACAGGAGTACACTCTGGGGCCAACGTCCTGACTTTC
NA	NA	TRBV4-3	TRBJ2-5	CASSCSGQETQYF	TGCGCCAGCAGCTGCTCGGGACAAGAGACCCAGTACTTC
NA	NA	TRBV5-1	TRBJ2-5	CASSLFPSQETQYF	TGCGCCAGCAGCTTGTTCCCATCACAAGAGACCCAGTACTTC
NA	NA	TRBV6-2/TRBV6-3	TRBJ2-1	CASSYSLTVPSTYNEQFF	TGTGCCAGCAGTTACTCGCTAACAGTCCCCTCTACCTACAATGAGCAGTTCTTC
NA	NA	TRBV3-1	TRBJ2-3	CASSQVSGNTDTQYF	TGTGCCAGCAGCCAAGTAAGTGGGAACACAGATACGCAGTATTTT
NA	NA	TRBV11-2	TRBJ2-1	CASSSNPDSTYNEQFF	TGTGCCAGCAGCTCCAACCCGGACAGTACCTACAATGAGCAGTTCTTC
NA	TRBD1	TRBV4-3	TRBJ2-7	CASSQEAGTANYEQYF	TGCGCCAGCAGCCAAGAAGCTGGGACAGCCAACTACGAGCAGTACTTC
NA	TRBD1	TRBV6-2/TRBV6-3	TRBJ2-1	CATHPGQGYNEQFF	TGTGCCACCCACCCGGGACAGGGGTACAATGAGCAGTTCTTC
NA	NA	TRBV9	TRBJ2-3	CASGIRGSDTQYF	TGTGCCAGCGGCATAAGGGGATCAGATACGCAGTATTTT
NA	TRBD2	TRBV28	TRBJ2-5	CASTALGGGNQETQYF	TGTGCCAGCACTGCCCTAGGCGGGGGAAACCAAGAGACCCAGTACTTC
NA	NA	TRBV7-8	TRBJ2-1	CASSLARSDNEQFF	TGTGCCAGCAGCTTAGCGCGCAGCGACAATGAGCAGTTCTTC
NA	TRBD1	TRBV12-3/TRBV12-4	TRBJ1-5	CASSPGQASAQPQHF	TGTGCCAGCAGCCCCGGACAGGCGTCCGCTCAGCCCCAGCATTTT
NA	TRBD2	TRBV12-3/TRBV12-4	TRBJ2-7	CASSRNGGAYEQYF	TGTGCCAGCAGCCGAAACGGGGGGGCGTACGAGCAGTACTTC
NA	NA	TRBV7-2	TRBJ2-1	CASSFYGSRNEQFF	TGTGCCAGCAGCTTTTACGGGTCACGCAATGAGCAGTTCTTC
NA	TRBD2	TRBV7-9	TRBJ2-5	CASPPLVTSGGPYQETQYF	TGTGCCAGCCCTCCCCTTGTGACTAGCGGGGGGCCGTACCAAGAGACCCAGTACTTC
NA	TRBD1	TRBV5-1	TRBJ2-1	CASRTGTGNNEQFF	TGCGCCAGCAGAACCGGGACAGGAAACAATGAGCAGTTCTTC
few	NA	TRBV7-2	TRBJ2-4	CASSLARGENIQYF	TGTGCCAGCAGCTTAGCGAGAGGGGAAAACATTCAGTACTTC
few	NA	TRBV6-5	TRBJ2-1	CASKVGGSYNEQFF	TGTGCCAGCAAGGTGGGGGGCTCCTACAATGAGCAGTTCTTC
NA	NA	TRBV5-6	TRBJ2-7	CASSLLMDHEQYF	TGTGCCAGCAGCTTGCTCATGGACCACGAGCAGTACTTC
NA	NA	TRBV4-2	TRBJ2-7	CASSQVEGLPSYEQYF	TGTGCCAGCAGCCAAGTGGAGGGCCTCCCCTCCTACGAGCAGTACTTC
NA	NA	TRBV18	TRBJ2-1	CASSPRLGGDSYNEQFF	TGTGCCAGCTCACCACGGTTAGGGGGGGACTCCTACAATGAGCAGTTCTTC
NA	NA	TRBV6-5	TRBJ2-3	CASSDGASTDTQYF	TGTGCCAGCAGTGACGGAGCCAGCACAGATACGCAGTATTTT
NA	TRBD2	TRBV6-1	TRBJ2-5	CASRDSGGGKQYF	TGTGCCAGCAGGGATAGCGGGGGGGGGAAGCAGTACTTC
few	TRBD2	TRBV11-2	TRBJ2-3	CASSGTSGGPREDTQYF	TGTGCCAGCAGCGGAACTAGCGGGGGGCCTCGCGAGGATACGCAGTATTTT
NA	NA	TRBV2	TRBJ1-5	CASSEGGAGYQPQHF	TGTGCCAGCAGTGAAGGGGGGGCAGGGTACCAGCCCCAGCATTTT
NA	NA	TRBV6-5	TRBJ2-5	CASNSRRGTQYF	TGTGCCAGCAACTCCCGTAGGGGGACCCAGTACTTC
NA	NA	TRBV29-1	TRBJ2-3	CSVERGDGTDTQYF	TGCAGCGTTGAAAGGGGGGACGGCACAGATACGCAGTATTTT
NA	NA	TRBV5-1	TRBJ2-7	CASSLGGAGAYEQYF	TGCGCCAGCAGCTTGGGAGGCGCAGGGGCCTACGAGCAGTACTTC
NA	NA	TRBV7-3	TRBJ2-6	CASSLSGGSGASVLTF	TGTGCCAGCAGCTTATCGGGGGGCTCTGGGGCCAGCGTCCTGACTTTC
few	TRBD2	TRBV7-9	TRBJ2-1	CASSPRSGGPTGQFF	TGTGCCAGCAGCCCCAGGAGCGGGGGGCCCACGGGGCAGTTCTTC
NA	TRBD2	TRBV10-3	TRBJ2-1	CAISESSKLAGGLNEQFF	TGTGCCATCAGTGAGTCCTCTAAACTAGCGGGGGGCTTAAATGAGCAGTTCTTC
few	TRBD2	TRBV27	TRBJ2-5	CASSLSPLVGRGGQETQYF	TGTGCCAGCAGTTTATCCCCCTTGGTAGGGCGGGGGGGTCAAGAGACCCAGTACTTC
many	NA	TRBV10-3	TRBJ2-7	CAIREGSYEQYF	TGTGCCATCAGGGAAGGTTCCTACGAGCAGTACTTC